This record concerns one TCR beta chain sequence. Its matching antigen is unknown. The time point here: cycle 4 day 1 (C4D1), after five to seven weeks of nivolumab. All trial patients relapsed after autologous stem cell transplantation. CD4+ T cells were purified from thawed PBMCs by magnetic negative selection. V was pared by 5 bases and J by 2 bases, with 10 bases of the junction left unmatched. This CDR3 is built from 16 residues. Germline CDR1 and CDR2: SGHKS and YYEKEE (reference sequence). Clones were read by immunoSEQ multiplex PCR, and TCRdb kept only the in-frame ones, dropping some. This table holds fewer than 40,000 clones, 80% to 90% found once. This sample was taken from a study of PD-1 blockade in classical Hodgkin lymphoma. Study-wide context: Nivolumab dosed at 3 mg/kg went to patients intravenously every 2 weeks. Overall study results and limits: By cycle point C4D1, TCR diversity had risen significantly in CD4+ cells (but not CD8+ cells). Complete responders' diversity at baseline resembled that of newly diagnosed patients. Still unresolved is the cause of the repertoire differences, which may be disease activity or prior therapy.

The source of this sequence is a human donor with classical Hodgkin lymphoma. The V gene is TRBV5-5, the J gene TRBJ2-5; 9 nucleotides line up with TRBD2. The specimen comprised CD4+ T cells from blood, sampled before the fourth cycle of nivolumab. CDR3 DNA sequence: TGTGCCAGCAGTCTGGCCCCTAGCGGGGTACAAGAGACCCAGTACTTC. Translating it yields CASSLAPSGVQETQYF.